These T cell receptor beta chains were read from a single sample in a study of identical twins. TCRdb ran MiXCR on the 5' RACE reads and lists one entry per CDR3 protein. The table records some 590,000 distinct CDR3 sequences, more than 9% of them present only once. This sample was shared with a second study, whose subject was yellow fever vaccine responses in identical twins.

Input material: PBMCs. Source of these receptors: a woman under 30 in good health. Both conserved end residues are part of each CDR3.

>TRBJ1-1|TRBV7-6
CASSFGTGDMNTEAFF
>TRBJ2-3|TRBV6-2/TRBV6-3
CASSYTPGLADTQYF
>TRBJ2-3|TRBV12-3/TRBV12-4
CASLQREGDTQYF
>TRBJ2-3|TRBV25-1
CASSDLGQGPDTQYF
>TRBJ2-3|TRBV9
CATSAWGTDTQYF
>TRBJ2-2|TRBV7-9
CASGIASGSLTGELFF
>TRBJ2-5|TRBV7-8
CASSSDRGGNQYF
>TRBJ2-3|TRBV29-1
CSAEGRGRGTDTQYF
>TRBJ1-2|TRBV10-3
CAISESMRDQTGRQVGVYGYTF
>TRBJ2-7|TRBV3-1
CASSQGTGVSEQYF
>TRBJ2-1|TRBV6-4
CASSEGGVDEQFF
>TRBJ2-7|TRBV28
CASSLPWTSFTYEQYF
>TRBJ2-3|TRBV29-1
CSVVGTVSTDTQYF
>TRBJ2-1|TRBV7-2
CASSFLGLVGNEQFF
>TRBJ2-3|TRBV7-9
CASSQGLPGTDTQYF
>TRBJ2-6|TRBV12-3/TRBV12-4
CASTLGEEANVLTF
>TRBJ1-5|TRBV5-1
CASSLRPGTDTTDQPQHF
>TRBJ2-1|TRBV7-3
CASSFGTSGGDEQFF
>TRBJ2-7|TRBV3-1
CASSQTSEYEQYF
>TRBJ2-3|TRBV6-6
CASNKERHTDTQYF
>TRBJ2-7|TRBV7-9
CASSLVPSGGAYEQYF
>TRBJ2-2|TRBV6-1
CASRGLAVTGELFF
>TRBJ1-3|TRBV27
CASSLSGDRVRRNTIYF
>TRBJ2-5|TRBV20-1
CSARPYFLPSGLQETQYF
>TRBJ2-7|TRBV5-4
CASSLWSGPASYEQYF
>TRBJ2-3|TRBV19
CASSIGRRMTDTQYF
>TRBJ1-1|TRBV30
CAWSGLRRTNTGAFF
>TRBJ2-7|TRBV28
CASSFIGRGDEQYF
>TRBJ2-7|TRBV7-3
CASSFKGGQGYEQYF
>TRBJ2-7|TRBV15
CATSRDRGQGSHEQYF
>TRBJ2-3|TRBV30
CAWSPGLATDTQYF
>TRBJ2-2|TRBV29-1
CSAPGAPNTGELFF
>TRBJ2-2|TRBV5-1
CASSYETDLYTGELFF
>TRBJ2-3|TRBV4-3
CASSQDLTTDTQYF
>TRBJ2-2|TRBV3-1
CASSQGSRVSNTGELFF
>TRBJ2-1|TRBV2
CASSVGDYNEQFF
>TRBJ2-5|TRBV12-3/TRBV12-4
CASSSPSGRGDKETQYF
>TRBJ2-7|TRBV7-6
CASSLDQTMSDEQYF
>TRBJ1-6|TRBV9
CASSVGAGVDSPLHF
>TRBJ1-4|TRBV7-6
CASSLVRGPPTNEKLFF
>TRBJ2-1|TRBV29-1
CSVEGGRNEQFF
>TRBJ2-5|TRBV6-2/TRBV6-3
CASSYDLRDIYPRETQYF
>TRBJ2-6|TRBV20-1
CSAITGANVLTF
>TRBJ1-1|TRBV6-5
CASSYGGRGVEAFF
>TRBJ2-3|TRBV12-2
CASRQPDLGPTADTQYF
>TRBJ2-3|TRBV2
CASSSSGRQTDTQYF
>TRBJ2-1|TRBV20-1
CSARGLANNEQFF
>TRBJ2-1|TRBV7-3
CASSRGGIGNEQFF
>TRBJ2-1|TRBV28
CASTGSGTVSSYNEQFF
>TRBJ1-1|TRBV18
CASSPPDSRAFF
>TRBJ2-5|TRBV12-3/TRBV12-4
CASSFGQETQYF
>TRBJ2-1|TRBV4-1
CASSSIAGGSNEQFF
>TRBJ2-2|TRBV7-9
CASTGRGPGELFF